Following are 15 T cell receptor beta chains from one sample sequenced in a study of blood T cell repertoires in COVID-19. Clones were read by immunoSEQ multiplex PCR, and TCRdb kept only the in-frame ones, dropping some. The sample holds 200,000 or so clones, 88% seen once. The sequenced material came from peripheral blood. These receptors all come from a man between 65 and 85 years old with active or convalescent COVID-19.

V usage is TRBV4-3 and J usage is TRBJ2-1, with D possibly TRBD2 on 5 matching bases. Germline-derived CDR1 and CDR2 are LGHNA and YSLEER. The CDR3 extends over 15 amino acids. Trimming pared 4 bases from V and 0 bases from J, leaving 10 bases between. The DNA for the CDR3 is TGCGCCAGCAGCCCGACTACAAGCTCCTACAATGAGCAGTTCTTC. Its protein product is CASSPTTSSYNEQFF.

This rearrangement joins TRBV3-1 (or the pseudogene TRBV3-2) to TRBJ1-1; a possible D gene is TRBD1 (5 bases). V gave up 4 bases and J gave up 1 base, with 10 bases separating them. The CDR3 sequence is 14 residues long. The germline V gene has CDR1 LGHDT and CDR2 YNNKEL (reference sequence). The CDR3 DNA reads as TGTGCCAGCAGCCGAGGAGGGGAGAACACTGAAGCTTTCTTT. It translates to CASSRGGENTEAFF.

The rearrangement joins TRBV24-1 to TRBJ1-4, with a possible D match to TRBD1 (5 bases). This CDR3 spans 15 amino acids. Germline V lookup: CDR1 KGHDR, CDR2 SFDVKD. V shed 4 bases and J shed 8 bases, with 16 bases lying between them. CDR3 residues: CATSEGGASEEKLFF. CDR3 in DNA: TGTGCCACCAGTGAGGGAGGGGCATCGGAGGAAAAACTGTTTTTT.

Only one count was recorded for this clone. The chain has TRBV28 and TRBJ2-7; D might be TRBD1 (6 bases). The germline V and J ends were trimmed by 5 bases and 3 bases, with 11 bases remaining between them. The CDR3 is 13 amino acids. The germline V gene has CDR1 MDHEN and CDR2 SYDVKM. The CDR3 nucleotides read TGTGCCAGCAGTATCGCCAGGGGCTACGAGCAGTACTTC. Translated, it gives CASSIARGYEQYF.

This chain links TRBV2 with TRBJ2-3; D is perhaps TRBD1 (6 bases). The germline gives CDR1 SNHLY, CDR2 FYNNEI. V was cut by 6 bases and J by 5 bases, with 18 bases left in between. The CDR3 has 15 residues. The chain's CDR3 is CASRPGQSWGDTQYF. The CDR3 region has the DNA TGTGCCAGCAGGCCTGGACAGTCCTGGGGAGATACGCAGTATTTT.

The CDR3 region has the DNA TGTGCCAGCAACCCCCAAGGACTAGATGACGAGCAGTACTTC. Translated, it gives CASNPQGLDDEQYF. The chain carries TRBV28 and TRBJ2-7; 7 bases align to TRBD2. V lost 7 bases, J lost 5 bases, and 11 bases stayed unmatched. Germline V gives CDR1 MDHEN, CDR2 SYDVKM. The CDR3 spans 14 residues.

The CDR3 spells CATSKPSGTYNEQFF. The CDR3 DNA sequence: TGTGCCACCAGCAAACCGAGCGGAACCTACAATGAGCAGTTCTTC. The chain carries TRBV15 and TRBJ2-1; D might be TRBD2 (5 bases). Germline CDR1 and CDR2: LNHNV and YYDKDF (reference sequence). The V and J ends lost 4 bases and 2 bases respectively, with 12 bases between them. This CDR3 contains 15 residues.

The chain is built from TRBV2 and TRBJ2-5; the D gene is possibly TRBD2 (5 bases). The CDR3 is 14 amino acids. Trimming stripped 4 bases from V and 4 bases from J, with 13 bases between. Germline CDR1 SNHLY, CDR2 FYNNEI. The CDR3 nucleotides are TGTGCCAGCAGTGGACTATCCAGCCGAGAGACCCAGTACTTC. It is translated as CASSGLSSRETQYF.

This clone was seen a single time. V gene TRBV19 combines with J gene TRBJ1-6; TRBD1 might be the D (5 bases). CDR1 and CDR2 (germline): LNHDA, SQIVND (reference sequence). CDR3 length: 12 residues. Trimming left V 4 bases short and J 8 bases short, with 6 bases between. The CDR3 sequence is CASSTRDSPLHF. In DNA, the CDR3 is TGTGCCAGTAGTACCAGGGATTCACCCCTCCACTTT.

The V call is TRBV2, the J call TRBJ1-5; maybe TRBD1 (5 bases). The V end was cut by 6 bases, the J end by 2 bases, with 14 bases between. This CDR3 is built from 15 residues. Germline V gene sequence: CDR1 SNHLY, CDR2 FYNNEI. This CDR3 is CASRWQGSGNQPQHF. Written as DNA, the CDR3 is TGTGCCAGCAGATGGCAGGGATCAGGCAATCAGCCCCAGCATTTT.

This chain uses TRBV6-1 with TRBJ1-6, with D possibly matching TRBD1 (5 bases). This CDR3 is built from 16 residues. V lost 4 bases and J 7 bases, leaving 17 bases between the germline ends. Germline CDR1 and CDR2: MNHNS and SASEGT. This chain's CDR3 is CASSGGTGRINSPLHF. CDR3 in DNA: TGTGCCAGCAGTGGAGGAACAGGCCGTATAAATTCACCCCTCCACTTT.

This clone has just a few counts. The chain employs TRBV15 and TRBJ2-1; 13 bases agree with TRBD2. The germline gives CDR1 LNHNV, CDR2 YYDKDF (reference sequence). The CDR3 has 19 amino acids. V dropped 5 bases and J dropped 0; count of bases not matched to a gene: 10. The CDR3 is CATSFRTSGGGSSYNEQFF. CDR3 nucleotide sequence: TGTGCCACCAGCTTTCGGACTAGCGGGGGTGGGAGCTCCTACAATGAGCAGTTCTTC.

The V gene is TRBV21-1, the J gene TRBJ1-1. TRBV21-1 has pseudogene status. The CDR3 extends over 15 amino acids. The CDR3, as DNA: TGTGCCAGCAGCAAAGGCTTTACGGGAGGCACTGAAGCTTTCTTT. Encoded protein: CASSKGFTGGTEAFF.

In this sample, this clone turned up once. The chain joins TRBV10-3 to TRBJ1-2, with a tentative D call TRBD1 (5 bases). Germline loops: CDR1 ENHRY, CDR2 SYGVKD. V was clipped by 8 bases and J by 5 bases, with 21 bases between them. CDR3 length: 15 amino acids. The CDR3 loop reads CAIAVSSGLGYGYTF. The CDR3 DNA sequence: TGTGCCATCGCGGTGAGTTCAGGGCTCGGATATGGCTACACCTTC.

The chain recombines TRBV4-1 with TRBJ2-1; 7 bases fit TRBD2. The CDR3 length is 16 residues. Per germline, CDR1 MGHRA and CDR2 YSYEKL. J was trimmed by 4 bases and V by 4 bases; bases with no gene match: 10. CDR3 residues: CASSPLAALGYNEQFF. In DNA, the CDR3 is TGCGCCAGCAGCCCCCTAGCGGCTCTGGGGTACAATGAGCAGTTCTTC.